These 28 T cell receptor beta chains were sequenced from one sample in a study of somatic mutations in cytotoxic T cells in rheumatoid arthritis. The method was immunoSEQ multiplex PCR; TCRdb's version includes in-frame clones alone and lacks a portion of them. The data contain 8,000 to 8,500 clones, about 77% of them singletons. The sample was CD8+ T cells sorted from blood. Every receptor here comes from an adult with rheumatoid arthritis.

The V call is TRBV9, the J call TRBJ2-3; unclear D gene. Germline loops: CDR1 SGDLS, CDR2 YYNGEE. Trimming shortened V by 3 bases and J by 5 bases, and 7 bases separated the two germline ends. This CDR3 is built from 12 residues. The CDR3 loop is CASSANLDTQYF. For the CDR3, the DNA is TGTGCCAGCAGCGCGAACCTAGATACGCAGTATTTT.

The CDR3 DNA sequence: TGTGCCAGCAGCCCACCCGGGGCTCGGAAGGGGGCCCAGTACTTC. Residues: CASSPPGARKGAQYF. The chain uses TRBV5-4 and TRBJ2-5; TRBD1 is a possible D gene (6 bases). The V gene's germline CDR1 is SGHNT and CDR2 YYREEE (reference sequence). V lost 4 bases to trimming and J lost 9 bases, with 22 bases between them. This CDR3 is built from 15 residues.

This clone occurred once. The chain has TRBV27 and TRBJ2-3; the match to TRBD2 covers 10 bases. There are 14 residues in the CDR3. The ends lost 5 bases at V and 13 bases at J; junction bases unmatched: 12. Per germline, CDR1 MNHEY and CDR2 SMNVEV (reference sequence). CDR3 coding DNA: TGTGCCAGCAGTCCCGCCCCTAGCGGGAGCCCCGAGTATTTT. This sequence encodes CASSPAPSGSPEYF.

The V and J genes are TRBV14 and TRBJ2-7; TRBD2 is a possible D gene (6 bases). The CDR3 extends over 18 amino acids. Trimming shortened V by 2 bases and J by 3 bases, and 23 bases separated the two germline ends. Germline V gene sequence: CDR1 SGHDN, CDR2 FVKESK. The CDR3 is CASSQSIYRGSGIYEQYF. The CDR3 nucleotides read TGTGCCAGCAGCCAATCAATCTATCGGGGTAGCGGAATCTACGAGCAGTACTTC.

This chain connects TRBV28 to TRBJ1-1; D uncertain. Germline V gene data show CDR1 as MDHEN and CDR2 as SYDVKM. This CDR3 region has 13 residues. Trimming cost V 5 bases and J 4 bases, with 11 bases left between them. As DNA, the CDR3 is TGTGCCAGCAGTCCAAGATGGACCACTGAAGCTTTCTTT. Its protein is CASSPRWTTEAFF.

This chain joins TRBV30 and TRBJ2-3, with TRBD2 identical over 7 bases. CDR1 is GTSNPN, CDR2 SVGIG, per germline (reference sequence). V shed 0 bases, J shed 3 bases, and the junction held 3 bases outside the gene matches. The length of the CDR3 is 14 residues. The CDR3 DNA is TGTGCCTGGAGTGTCGGGGGGAGGACAGATACGCAGTATTTT. Its translation is CAWSVGGRTDTQYF. Filled out from reference TRBV30 and TRBJ2-3, the complete variable domain reads SQTIHQWPATLVQPVGSPLSLECTVEGTSNPNLYWYRQAAGRGLQLLFYSVGIGQISSEVPQNLSASRPQDRQFILSSKKLLLSDSGFYLCAWSVGGRTDTQYFGPGTRLTVL.

This chain links TRBV6-6 with TRBJ2-2; D is uncertain. Germline-derived CDR1 and CDR2 are MNHNY and SVGAGI (reference sequence). Trimming pared 7 bases from V and 5 bases from J, leaving 11 bases between. The CDR3 is made up of 13 amino acids. For the CDR3, the DNA is TGTGCCAGCATCCCGGGTTTAACCGGGGAGCTGTTTTTT. Translating it yields CASIPGLTGELFF.

This clone appeared a few times. The chain recombines TRBV18 with TRBJ2-7; TRBD1 is a possible D gene (6 bases). With 2 bases removed from V and 0 bases from J, the gap between germline ends came to 8 bases. Looked up from germline, CDR1 is KGHSH and CDR2 is LQKENI. The CDR3 is made up of 14 amino acids. The CDR3 nucleotides are TGTGCCAGCTCACCAGACAGGAGCTCCTACGAGCAGTACTTC. It specifies CASSPDRSSYEQYF.

This chain uses TRBV7-8 with TRBJ2-7; 8 nucleotides agree with TRBD1. J lost 3 bases, V lost 5 bases, and 12 bases had no gene match. Germline CDR1 and CDR2: SGHVS and FQNEAQ. The CDR3 contains 16 residues. The CDR3 DNA sequence: TGTGCCAGCAGCCTCGGTCGGCAGGGGGCATTCTACGAGCAGTACTTC. Encoded protein: CASSLGRQGAFYEQYF.

The gene calls are TRBV2 and TRBJ1-3, with D unclear. CDR3 length equals 14 residues. Trimming pared 1 base from V and 0 bases from J, leaving 4 bases between. Per the germline V gene, CDR1 is SNHLY and CDR2 is FYNNEI. The CDR3 spells CASSEVSSGNTIYF. As DNA, the CDR3 is TGTGCCAGCAGTGAAGTATCCTCTGGAAACACCATATATTTT.

The J gene is TRBJ2-5, the V gene TRBV27, with 9 bases aligning to TRBD1. Per the germline V gene, CDR1 is MNHEY and CDR2 is SMNVEV (reference sequence). V shed 2 bases, J shed 4 bases, and the junction held 8 bases outside the gene matches. The CDR3 contains 16 residues. The CDR3 region is CASSLAGQGYAETQYF. DNA for the CDR3: TGTGCCAGCAGTTTAGCGGGACAGGGATACGCAGAGACCCAGTACTTC.

The chain has TRBV15 and TRBJ1-6; no clear D gene. From germline, CDR1 is LNHNV and CDR2 YYDKDF (reference sequence). V gave up 5 bases and J gave up 7 bases, with 6 bases separating them. The CDR3 runs to 12 residues. This CDR3 reads CATSFSNSPLHF. In DNA, the CDR3 is TGTGCCACCAGCTTCTCCAATTCACCCCTCCACTTT.

As to this clone: A read error is possible here, since a much larger clone lies one base away. The sample carries other DNA sequences with the same CDR3. This chain links TRBV15 with TRBJ2-2, with D unresolved. The CDR3 consists of 13 residues. The germline V and J ends were trimmed by 5 bases and 1 base, with 5 bases remaining between them. In germline, CDR1 is LNHNV, CDR2 YYDKDF (reference sequence). The CDR3 DNA reads as TGTGCCACCAGCCCGCAGAACACCGGGGAGCTGTTTTTT. Translation: CATSPQNTGELFF.

The rearrangement uses TRBV4-1 and TRBJ2-1; 9 nucleotides line up with TRBD1. CDR1 MGHRA and CDR2 YSYEKL come from the germline V gene. The CDR3 loop spans 17 amino acids. The V segment lost 2 bases and the J segment 3 bases; nucleotides outside the gene matches: 8. The CDR3 here is CASSQRFGQGFYNEQFF. The CDR3 bases are TGCGCCAGCAGCCAAAGATTCGGACAGGGGTTCTACAATGAGCAGTTCTTC.

This clone was picked up a small number of times. The genes are TRBV5-6 and TRBJ1-2; no clear D. The CDR3 runs 13 residues. In germline, CDR1 is SGHDT, CDR2 YYEEEE. Trimming left V 5 bases short and J 4 bases short, with 12 bases between. CDR3 residues: CASSNPNGYGYTF. CDR3 coding DNA: TGTGCCAGCAGTAATCCGAACGGCTATGGCTACACCTTC.

The J gene is TRBJ2-7, the V gene TRBV4-2; D is perhaps TRBD2 (6 bases). Per germline, CDR1 LGHNA and CDR2 YNFKEQ. CDR3 length equals 13 residues. V lost 2 bases and J 3 bases, leaving 8 bases between the germline ends. CDR3 sequence reads: CASSQRGIYEQYF. CDR3 DNA sequence: TGTGCCAGCAGCCAACGGGGGATCTACGAGCAGTACTTC.

This clone turned up a few times. The chain joins TRBV9 to TRBJ2-1, with 13 bases that match TRBD2. This CDR3 has 18 amino acids. CDR1 is SGDLS, CDR2 YYNGEE, per germline. With V trimmed by 4 bases and J by 0 bases, 7 bases remained unmatched. CDR3 sequence (DNA): TGTGCCAGCAGCCTTGGACTAGCGGGAGACTCCTCCTACAATGAGCAGTTCTTC. It codes for CASSLGLAGDSSYNEQFF.

The CDR3 loop is CASSPRDYYNEQFF. The CDR3 bases are TGTGCCAGCAGTCCCCGGGACTACTACAATGAGCAGTTCTTC. This chain joins TRBV7-2 and TRBJ2-1; 7 bases map to TRBD2. J gave up 3 bases and V 6 bases, and 5 bases lay outside the gene matches. CDR1 and CDR2 from the germline V gene are SGHTA and FQGNSA. The CDR3 loop spans 14 amino acids.

The chain employs TRBV28 and TRBJ1-5, with no clear D. This CDR3 comprises 14 residues. Germline lookup yields CDR1 MDHEN and CDR2 SYDVKM. V lost 2 bases and J 7 bases, leaving 12 bases between the germline ends. The CDR3 reads CASSLTGEIQPQHF. CDR3 DNA sequence: TGTGCCAGCAGTTTAACGGGAGAGATACAGCCCCAGCATTTT.

The V and J genes are TRBV5-1 and TRBJ2-3, with D maybe TRBD1 (6 bases). Germline V lookup: CDR1 SGHRS, CDR2 YFSETQ. Between the trimmed V and J ends, which lost 0 bases and 2 bases, there was a span of 10 bases. The CDR3 has 15 residues. CDR3 bases: TGCGCCAGCAGCTTGGATCAGGGGACCACAGATACGCAGTATTTT. Residues: CASSLDQGTTDTQYF.

The V and J genes are TRBV28 and TRBJ2-7, with D maybe TRBD2 (6 bases). V was shortened by 5 bases and J by 3 bases, with 14 bases between the two germline ends. This CDR3 has 14 amino acids. Germline values: CDR1 MDHEN, CDR2 SYDVKM. The CDR3 DNA is TGTGCCAGCAGTCTAGTCGGAGGGAGCTACGAGCAGTACTTC. Its translation is CASSLVGGSYEQYF.

The genes are TRBV4-3 and TRBJ1-4; D possibly corresponds to TRBD1 (6 bases). Germline V CDR1 and CDR2: LGHNA, YSLEER. Trimming left V 4 bases short and J 4 bases short, with 22 bases between. The CDR3 runs 18 residues. CDR3 amino acids: CASSPSSPWDTNNEKLFF. In nucleotides, the CDR3 is TGCGCCAGCAGCCCGAGTAGTCCCTGGGACACCAATAATGAAAAACTGTTTTTT.

The V call is TRBV9, the J call TRBJ2-2, with D possibly TRBD2 on 5 matching bases. Germline CDR1 reads SGDLS; CDR2 reads YYNGEE. The CDR3 length is 15 residues. V was clipped by 4 bases and J by 3 bases, with 13 bases between them. DNA of the CDR3: TGTGCCAGCAGCACCGCGGGCGTGGACACCGGGGAGCTGTTTTTT. It yields the protein CASSTAGVDTGELFF.

By sample fraction, this clone is medium-sized. The gene calls are TRBV6-6 and TRBJ2-7; D is ambiguous. This CDR3 region has 14 residues. Germline CDR1 is MNHNY and CDR2 is SVGAGI (reference sequence). The V gene lost 0 bases and the J gene lost 6 bases, with 12 bases spanning the gap. This CDR3 is CASSYSAESGEQYF. The CDR3 bases are TGTGCCAGCAGTTACTCGGCCGAGTCGGGCGAGCAGTACTTC.

The gene calls are TRBV9 and TRBJ2-7, with D possibly being TRBD1 (5 bases). The V and J ends lost 0 bases and 3 bases respectively, with 10 bases between them. The germline V gene has CDR1 SGDLS and CDR2 YYNGEE. This CDR3 comprises 14 residues. The CDR3 DNA reads TGTGCCAGCAGCGTAGATTCCAGGGACTACGAGCAGTACTTC. Translation: CASSVDSRDYEQYF.

The genes are TRBV29-1 and TRBJ2-5; D is unclear. Germline V gives CDR1 SQVTM, CDR2 ANQGSEA. The CDR3 totals 14 residues. Trimming shortened V by 0 bases and J by 1 base, and 9 bases separated the two germline ends. The CDR3 protein is CSVEDRQIQETQYF. The CDR3 coding sequence is TGCAGCGTTGAAGATCGTCAGATCCAAGAGACCCAGTACTTC.

The chain has TRBV7-2 and TRBJ2-5; 11 bases match TRBD2. Germline values: CDR1 SGHTA, CDR2 FQGNSA. This CDR3 contains 17 residues. V dropped 3 bases and J dropped 3; count of bases not matched to a gene: 9. CDR3 coding DNA: TGTGCCAGCAGCTTCCCATCGCCGGGACTAGCGGAAGAGACCCAGTACTTC. The encoded protein is CASSFPSPGLAEETQYF.

This clone appeared once. The chain has TRBV28 and TRBJ2-7; 9 bases line up with TRBD2. The CDR3 has 16 residues. The J segment lost 0 bases and the V segment lost 3 bases, leaving 6 bases of the junction unmatched. Germline V gene sequence: CDR1 MDHEN, CDR2 SYDVKM. CDR3 in amino acids: CASSFGASGNSYEQYF. CDR3 sequence (DNA): TGTGCCAGCAGTTTCGGGGCTAGCGGGAACTCCTACGAGCAGTACTTC.